What follows describes a single TCR beta chain. Following RNA extraction, reverse transcription yielded cDNA that acted as the sequencing template. The table came from immunoSEQ multiplex PCR; TCRdb's copy has only in-frame clones and leaves some out. The sample yields 200,000 to 250,000 clones, under 70% seen once. V shed 3 bases, J shed 3 bases, and the junction held 2 bases outside the gene matches. Germline V gene sequence: CDR1 GTSNPN, CDR2 SVGIG (reference sequence). The CDR3 has 14 residues. PBMCs were stained for CD3, CD4 and CD8, and CD4+ and CD8+ T cells were sorted. These data belong to a study of CD8+ T cells in alopecia areata.

The source is a human donor with alopecia areata. Source: CD4+ T cells sorted from blood, taken at week 0. The chain combines TRBV30 with TRBJ2-5; TRBD2 matches at 12 bases. CDR3 DNA: TGTGCCTGGAGGCTAGCGGGGGGGAAAGAGACCCAGTACTTC. As protein: CAWRLAGGKETQYF. Together with reference TRBV30 and TRBJ2-5, the CDR3 gives the full variable domain: SQTIHQWPATLVQPVGSPLSLECTVEGTSNPNLYWYRQAAGRGLQLLFYSVGIGQISSEVPQNLSASRPQDRQFILSSKKLLLSDSGFYLCAWRLAGGKETQYFGPGTRLLVL.